Following are 3 T cell receptor beta chains from one sample sequenced in a study of cytomegalovirus exposure and HLA in healthy donors. The PCR was carried out with 60 Vbeta primers and 13 Jbeta primers. Sequencing used immunoSEQ multiplex PCR; TCRdb keeps in-frame clones, though not all of them. The sample has fewer than 70,000 clones; roughly 83% are singletons. Material: PBMCs. These receptors originate from a man in his forties or fifties in good health and CMV-seronegative.

CDR3 residues: CASSADTRSTDTQYF. In nucleotides, the CDR3 is TGTGCCAGCAGCGCCGACACTCGAAGCACAGATACGCAGTATTTT. V and J are TRBV9 and TRBJ2-3, with unresolved D. The V gene lost 3 bases and the J gene lost 0 bases, with 11 bases spanning the gap. The germline V gene has CDR1 SGDLS and CDR2 YYNGEE. The CDR3 length is 15 residues.

The genes are TRBV10-1 and TRBJ1-1; TRBD1 matches at 7 bases. The junction had 14 bases not matched to a gene; V was cut back by 5 bases and J by 5 bases. The germline CDR1 and CDR2 sequences are WNHNN and SYGVQD (reference sequence). The CDR3 spans 16 residues. The CDR3 sequence is CASSPGTDPGRTEAFF. The CDR3 DNA reads TGCGCCAGCAGTCCAGGGACAGACCCCGGGAGAACTGAAGCTTTCTTT.

The rearrangement links TRBV9 to TRBJ2-3; 10 nucleotides match TRBD2. V shed 4 bases, J shed 1 base, and the junction held 9 bases outside the gene matches. Germline loops: CDR1 SGDLS, CDR2 YYNGEE. The CDR3 has 17 residues. In nucleotides, the CDR3 is TGTGCCAGCAGCCAGAACCCGACTAGCGGGCGCACAGATACGCAGTATTTT. It yields the protein CASSQNPTSGRTDTQYF. Variable domain in full (rest from reference TRBV9 and TRBJ2-3): DSGVTQTPKHLITATGQRVTLRCSPRSGDLSVYWYQQSLDQGLQFLIQYYNGEERAKGNILERFSAQQFPDLHSELNLSSLELGDSALYFCASSQNPTSGRTDTQYFGPGTRLTVL.